What follows are 14 T cell receptor beta chains derived from one specimen sequenced in a study of cytomegalovirus exposure and HLA in healthy donors. The PCR contained 60 Vbeta and 13 Jbeta primers. Using immunoSEQ multiplex PCR, the repertoire was profiled, and TCRdb retains in-frame clones only, with some absent. In the table there are nearly 110,000 clones, approximately 79% of which are singletons. The sample comprised PBMCs. The source is a woman aged 40 to 49 in good health and CMV-seropositive.

This chain joins TRBV19 and TRBJ1-2; 7 nucleotides line up with TRBD1. With 1 base clipped from V and 8 bases from J, the junction kept 25 bases outside the gene matches. CDR1 and CDR2 (germline): LNHDA, SQIVND (reference sequence). CDR3 length: 20 residues. The CDR3 sequence: CASSIVMSGTDHHRLRGYTF. Here the CDR3 DNA reads TGTGCCAGTAGTATAGTAATGAGTGGGACAGACCACCACCGACTGCGGGGCTACACCTTC.

The CDR3 here is CASSPPFSRASGNTIYF. CDR3 bases: TGTGCCAGCTCACCCCCCTTTTCGAGGGCCTCCGGAAACACCATATATTTT. The rearrangement uses TRBV18 and TRBJ1-3, with no clear D. The CDR3 runs to 17 residues. In germline, CDR1 is KGHSH, CDR2 LQKENI. The germline V and J ends were trimmed by 3 bases and 4 bases, with 19 bases remaining between them.

The V and J genes are TRBV4-1 and TRBJ1-2; TRBD1 is a possible D gene (6 bases). This CDR3 has 16 amino acids. Germline CDR1 and CDR2: MGHRA and YSYEKL. V was cut by 4 bases and J by 1 base, with 16 bases left in between. The CDR3 bases are TGCGCCAGCAGCCCCTTCGGCAGGGGAGTTAACTATGGCTACACCTTC. Translated, it gives CASSPFGRGVNYGYTF.

On this clone itself: Its ends do not fully match the called genes, so a read error is possible. The chain is built from TRBV7-7 and TRBJ2-4; 7 bases are shared with TRBD2. Germline loops: CDR1 SSHAT, CDR2 FNYEAQ (reference sequence). CDR3 length equals 19 residues. DNA of the CDR3: TGTGCTAGCAGCTTAGCGATGGTAGCGGGCCACAGAGCCAAAAACATTCAGTACTTC. It specifies CASSLAMVAGHRAKNIQYF. Full variable domain (outside the CDR3, taken from reference TRBV7-7 and TRBJ2-4): GAGVSQSPRYKVTKRGQDVTLRCDPISSHATLYWYQQALGQGPEFLTYFNYEAQPDKSGLPSDRFSAERPEGSISTLTIQRTEQRDSAMYRCASSLAMVAGHRAKNIQYFGAGTRLSVL.

The rearrangement links TRBV4-3 to TRBJ2-7; no reliable D call. Trimming shortened V by 0 bases and J by 9 bases, and 12 bases separated the two germline ends. The CDR3 consists of 13 residues. Looked up from germline, CDR1 is LGHNA and CDR2 is YSLEER. In DNA form, the CDR3 reads TGCGCCAGCAGCCAAGATCGCGGCTTGGGGCAGTACTTC. Protein: CASSQDRGLGQYF.

The chain carries TRBV6-5 and TRBJ1-2, with D hard to call. Germline V lookup: CDR1 MNHEY, CDR2 SVGAGI. V was clipped by 0 bases and J by 1 base, with 12 bases between them. CDR3 length: 16 residues. The CDR3, as DNA: TGTGCCAGCAGTTACTCGCTCCTCGGGGATAACTATGGCTACACCTTC. It is translated as CASSYSLLGDNYGYTF.

The J gene is TRBJ1-1, the V gene TRBV19; no definite D call. Trimming took 3 bases from V and 7 from J, leaving 6 bases between them. The CDR3 sequence is 11 residues long. Germline V gene lookup returns CDR1 LNHDA and CDR2 SQIVND (reference sequence). This CDR3 reads CASSIYGEAFF. The CDR3, as DNA: TGTGCCAGTAGTATTTACGGTGAAGCTTTCTTT.

This chain links TRBV9 with TRBJ2-2; no clear D gene. CDR3 length equals 13 residues. From germline, CDR1 is SGDLS and CDR2 YYNGEE. Trimming stripped 3 bases from V and 1 base from J, with 4 bases between. CDR3 DNA: TGTGCCAGCAGCGAGCTGAACACCGGGGAGCTGTTTTTT. Translated, it gives CASSELNTGELFF.

This chain links TRBV7-9 with TRBJ1-1; the match to TRBD1 covers 8 bases. The V segment lost 6 bases and the J segment 7 bases; nucleotides outside the gene matches: 10. The CDR3 sequence is 14 residues long. Germline V gene lookup returns CDR1 SEHNR and CDR2 FQNEAQ (reference sequence). In nucleotides, the CDR3 is TGTGCCAGCAGTCCAACATCCGGGACAGGTGAAGCTTTCTTT. This sequence encodes CASSPTSGTGEAFF.

The rearrangement joins TRBV2 to TRBJ2-5; 10 bases are a match to TRBD1. Germline V gene lookup returns CDR1 SNHLY and CDR2 FYNNEI. There are 14 residues in the CDR3. Trimming removed 8 bases from V and 4 bases from J; junction bases left unmatched: 7. CDR3 nucleotides: TGTGCCAGCGGCCAACGACAGGGGGCAGAGACCCAGTACTTC. It codes for CASGQRQGAETQYF.

The chain couples TRBV23-1 to TRBJ1-4; TRBD1 matches at 9 bases. TRBV23-1 falls under the ORF class, with uncertain function. V lost 5 bases and J lost 8; bases outside the gene matches: 9. This CDR3 spans 15 amino acids. Here the CDR3 reads CASSNQDRGREKLFF. The CDR3 DNA follows: TGCGCCAGCAGTAACCAGGACAGGGGACGGGAAAAACTGTTTTTT.

V is TRBV6-6 and J is TRBJ1-1; 8 nucleotides match TRBD1. The germline gives CDR1 MNHNY, CDR2 SVGAGI (reference sequence). The CDR3 runs to 16 residues. The V and J ends lost 6 bases and 0 bases, in that order; junction bases with no gene match: 9. CDR3 nucleotides: TGTGCCAGCAGGGCGACAGGGGTGGGGATGAACACTGAAGCTTTCTTT. Translated: CASRATGVGMNTEAFF.

The chain carries TRBV5-1 and TRBJ2-3; D unclear. CDR1 and CDR2 (germline): SGHRS, YFSETQ. The V gene lost 9 bases and the J gene lost 2 bases, with 13 bases spanning the gap. The CDR3 totals 13 residues. The CDR3 DNA reads as TGCGCCACAAGCGCCCGGAACACAGATACGCAGTATTTT. It encodes CATSARNTDTQYF. The full variable domain, rest sourced from reference TRBV5-1 and TRBJ2-3, is KAGVTQTPRYLIKTRGQQVTLSCSPISGHRSVSWYQQTPGQGLQFLFEYFSETQRNKGNFPGRFSGRQFSNSRSEMNVSTLELGDSALYLCATSARNTDTQYFGPGTRLTVL.

The rearrangement links TRBV29-1 to TRBJ1-2; 9 nucleotides match TRBD1. Germline assignment: CDR1 SQVTM and CDR2 ANQGSEA. This CDR3 is 14 amino acids long. Unmatched junction bases numbered 6, after V lost 3 bases and J lost 4 bases. The CDR3 nucleotides are TGCAGCGTTGATTTTACAGGGGGCAGCTATGGCTACACCTTC. Translation: CSVDFTGGSYGYTF.